This entry is about one T cell receptor (beta chain). Which antigen it targets is not known. No clone much larger than this one lies a single base away; base qualities are absent. Taken with the paper, the label for time point translates to: baseline before first vaccination. The vaccinee samples were drawn from two UK trials, COV001 and COV002, one of which was a single-blind randomized controlled phase 2/3 trial testing AZD1222 (ChAdOx1 nCoV-19) in healthy adults. For TCRbeta chain sequencing, PBMC samples from trial participants were taken at day 0 and at day 28 after the second dose. The sample comes from a study of T cell responses to AZD1222 COVID-19 vaccine listed by TCRdb under 2021. Background on the whole study: Because spike-specific TCR depth and breadth did not differ between the two schedules, AZD1222 recipients who got a second dose at roughly 4 weeks were pooled with those who got a second dose at roughly 12 weeks. TCR sequencing covered more than 230 trial participants: roughly 200 given two doses of AZD1222 and some 25 given two doses of MenACWY control vaccine. Trial participants were enrolled by age into subgroups of 18-55, 56-69 and 70-plus years, and around 150, 28 and 57 TCR-sequenced participants, respectively, were included in these subgroups.

Overall results and qualifications from the work: Reportedly, almost half of the unique spike-specific TCRs recognized epitopes lying outside the regions that are mutated in the B.1.351 and B.1.1.7 variants. Conclusions about previously exposed vaccinees are limited because only six or seven AZD1222 recipients were SARS-CoV-2 seropositive at baseline. Because no day 14 peak-response samples were available, repertoires were characterized only after the peak T cell response. Most participants were white British and females outnumbered males, and the authors suggested that clonal diversity may have been underestimated. Vaccine-associated CD4 TCRs spanned the whole spike protein, with dominant responses in regions 160-218 and 743-854. A significant rise in spike-specific TCR breadth and depth was observed after two AZD1222 doses relative to day 0 and relative to MenACWY recipients. The 56-69-year group was small, and its depth increase did not reach significance, likely because of low power.

The CDR3 regions of human TCRbeta chains were analyzed by immunosequencing. For the original study's pipeline: TCRs in the repertoires were compared against a reference library of SARS-CoV-2-specific TCRs that had been generated with the MIRA antigen-specificity platform. Breadth was defined as the fraction of unique TCRs that were SARS-CoV-2-associated. Depth was defined as the fraction of total T cells that were SARS-CoV-2-associated. Using the MIRA data, each spike-specific TCR was mapped to the spike region that the TCR reacts to and placed in a CD4 or CD8 class. Log10-transformed breadth and depth values were compared by one-way ANOVA with Sidak's multiple comparisons tests. TCRdb stores this immuneACCESS table with in-frame sequences only. Part of the clones is absent; in the studies checked, under half of the shortfall reflects unresolved V genes, and no reason is known for the rest. That table furnishes V, J and clone size, whereas the DNA furnished D and trimming. The table for this sample lists about 83,000 clones; about 84% of them were counted only once. 8.7% of the sample rests with the top ten.

The germline V end is reduced by 3 bases and the J end by 7 bases; junction bases left unmatched: 1. The CDR1 and CDR2 encoded by the germline V gene are KGHSH and LQKENI. The CDR3, cysteine through phenylalanine, is 14 amino acids long. Only the CDR3 DNA is retained, 42 bases long and in frame from the first base. The source of this sequence is an adult in good health. The chain joins TRBV18 to TRBJ1-4, with 11 bases aligning to TRBD1. The input for sequencing was peripheral blood, taken on day 0 of AZD1222 vaccination. The CDR3 is CASSPGQGAEKLFF. In nucleotides, the sequence is TGTGCCAGCTCACCCGGACAGGGGGCTGAAAAACTGTTTTTT. The CDR3, completed at both ends by the reference TRBV18 and TRBJ1-4 genes, gives the full variable domain NAGVMQNPRHLVRRRGQEARLRCSPMKGHSHVYWYRQLPEEGLKFMVYLQKENIIDESGMPKERFSAEFPKEGPSILRIQQVVRGDSAAYFCASSPGQGAEKLFFGSGTQLSVL.